This T cell receptor (beta chain) was recovered during a study of blood T cell repertoires in COVID-19. Study context: From T cells, B-cell-depleted T cells, or PBMCs came the material, which was cDNA or gDNA.

Per the study methods: Nucleated cell number was recorded as an estimate derived from reference gene primer amplification. Generated by immunoSEQ multiplex PCR, the TCRdb table keeps only in-frame clones and is missing some. The V and J calls and the clone size are those of that table, but D and trimming were determined from the DNA. The sample records 200,000 to 250,000 clones, approximately 80% being singletons. Sequenced material: peripheral blood. This sequence was found in a man aged 50 to 59 with active or convalescent COVID-19.

The CDR3 here is CASMRTGVETQYF. The CDR3 nucleotides read TGTGCCAGCATGCGGACAGGGGTAGAGACCCAGTACTTC. The rearrangement links TRBV2 to TRBJ2-5; 9 bases agree with TRBD1. CDR1 and CDR2 (germline): SNHLY, FYNNEI. The CDR3 sequence is 13 residues long. The ends lost 7 bases at V and 4 bases at J; junction bases unmatched: 4.